These T cell receptor beta chains were read from a single sample in a study of blood T cells in healthy people across ages. TCRdb processed the 5' RACE reads anew with MiXCR; each CDR3 protein has one entry. Altogether 650,000 to 1,000,000 distinct CDR3 sequences are present, around 45% being singletons, with the ten largest covering around 18%. Sequencing was done on a sample of blood. The receptors were gathered from a man older than 75 in good health. Each CDR3 is given with its conserved first and last residue. Each record gives: clone size, J gene, V gene, D gene, CDR3 length, CDR3 DNA, CDR3 protein. The D gene is left open where the match is weak. Rows may omit the clone size; those that give it use once, few, many or a size class.

.	TRBJ2-6	TRBV2	.	16	TGTGCCAGCAGAATCACGGAGGGCCTAGGGGCCAACGTCCTGACTTTC	CASRITEGLGANVLTF
.	TRBJ2-1	TRBV7-9	TRBD2	18	TGTGCCAGCAGCTTCATAGCGGGACCCCAAAGCTCCTACAATGAGCAGTTCTTC	CASSFIAGPQSSYNEQFF
.	TRBJ1-2	TRBV9	.	10	TGTGCCAGCAGCGGGGTTGGCTACACCTTC	CASSGVGYTF
few	TRBJ2-3	TRBV20-1	TRBD1	11	TGCAGTGCTAGCAGGGGGAATACGCAGTATTTT	CSASRGNTQYF
.	TRBJ2-4	TRBV6-6	TRBD2	13	TGTGCCAGCAGTGACTCTCCGACTAGCAGATTGTACTTC	CASSDSPTSRLYF
many	TRBJ2-1	TRBV12-5	.	12	TGTGCTAGTGCTCACAATTTCAATGAGCAGTTCTTC	CASAHNFNEQFF
.	TRBJ2-3	TRBV5-1	.	14	TGCGCCAGCAGCTTGAACGACAACACAGATACGCAGTATTTT	CASSLNDNTDTQYF
.	TRBJ2-7	TRBV12-3/TRBV12-4	.	10	TGTGCCAGCATGGGGCGTGAGCAGTACTTC	CASMGREQYF
.	TRBJ2-7	TRBV12-3/TRBV12-4	TRBD2	15	TGTGCCAGCAGTACCGGTAGCGGGTCCTCCAACGAGCAGTACTTC	CASSTGSGSSNEQYF
few	TRBJ2-7	TRBV19	TRBD2	14	TGTGCCAGTAGTTGGGCTAGCGGCTCCTACGAGCAGTACTTC	CASSWASGSYEQYF
.	TRBJ2-7	TRBV4-2	.	15	TGTGCCAGCAGCCAAGATACAATGCGGGCCTACGAGCAGTACTTC	CASSQDTMRAYEQYF
.	TRBJ2-5	TRBV29-1	.	12	TGCAGCGTTAGGACAGCCCAAGAGACCCAGTACTTC	CSVRTAQETQYF
once	TRBJ2-2	TRBV2	.	15	TGTGCCAGCAGCGTCGAGCGGGCGAACACCGGGGAGCTGTTTTTT	CASSVERANTGELFF
.	TRBJ2-1	TRBV7-2	.	12	TGTGCCAGCAGCTTACCCCAGGCGGAGCAGTTCTTC	CASSLPQAEQFF
.	TRBJ2-1	TRBV28	TRBD2	16	TGTGCCAGCAGTTCCTCACGGGGGGGCGCAGGGAATGAGCAGTTCTTC	CASSSSRGGAGNEQFF
.	TRBJ1-2	TRBV5-6	.	14	TGTGCCAGCAGCTTCTCGGGGGCGCCTCATGGCTACACCTTC	CASSFSGAPHGYTF
many	TRBJ2-5	TRBV12-3/TRBV12-4	.	14	TGTGCCAGCAGTTTAAATGTAGGCCAAGAGACCCAGTACTTC	CASSLNVGQETQYF
.	TRBJ2-1	TRBV12-3/TRBV12-4	TRBD1	16	TGTGCCAGCAGTTTAGGGGACAGGGTGAGCTACAATGAGCAGTTCTTC	CASSLGDRVSYNEQFF
.	TRBJ2-1	TRBV6-5	TRBD1	14	TGTGCCACCTGCACAGGGGGCTCCTACAATGAGCAGTTCTTC	CATCTGGSYNEQFF
few	TRBJ2-1	TRBV28	TRBD2	15	TGTGCCAGCTCCCCTCATAGCGGGAGGGTTATGGAGCAGTTCTTC	CASSPHSGRVMEQFF
few	TRBJ2-5	TRBV6-5	.	14	TGTGCCAGCAGTGGATCGACAGATCAAGAGACCCAGTACTTC	CASSGSTDQETQYF
.	TRBJ2-1	TRBV12-3/TRBV12-4	.	13	TGTGCCATTGGGATCGGCTCCTACAATGAGCAGTTCTTC	CAIGIGSYNEQFF
.	TRBJ1-2	TRBV28	.	14	TGTGCCAGCAGTTTACCGGTCAGGGGTGTTGGCTACACCTTC	CASSLPVRGVGYTF
.	TRBJ2-7	TRBV11-2	.	12	TGTGCCAGCAGCGCCCTTGCCTACGAGCAGTACTTC	CASSALAYEQYF
.	TRBJ2-5	TRBV29-1	.	11	TGCAGCGGTTCAGGGGAAGAGACCCAGTACTTC	CSGSGEETQYF
few	TRBJ2-2	TRBV7-2	TRBD2	17	TGTGCCAGCAGCTTAATACTAGCGGGAGTAGGCACCGGGGAGCTGTTTTTT	CASSLILAGVGTGELFF
.	TRBJ2-7	TRBV20-1	TRBD1	13	TGCAGTGCCAGGATAGACAGGGCTTTCGAGCAGTACTTC	CSARIDRAFEQYF
many	TRBJ2-3	TRBV4-3	TRBD2	15	TGCGCCAGCAGCCAGGGGACTAGCGGAGGGGATACGCAGTATTTT	CASSQGTSGGDTQYF
once	TRBJ2-7	TRBV10-3	TRBD2	15	TGTGCCATCAGTGAGTCGGGGACTAGCGGGGGCGAGCAGTACTTC	CAISESGTSGGEQYF
.	TRBJ1-5	TRBV20-1	TRBD1	13	TGCAGTGCTGAACAGGGGCGCAATCAGCCCCAGCATTTT	CSAEQGRNQPQHF
few	TRBJ2-7	TRBV7-9	TRBD2	15	TGTGCCAGCAGCTCCCCTAGCGGGAGGGCCGGCGAGCAGTACTTC	CASSSPSGRAGEQYF
.	TRBJ2-7	TRBV10-3	TRBD2	17	TGTGCCATCAGTGACCCCCGGGGGGCTAGCGGGAGCTACGAGCAGTACTTC	CAISDPRGASGSYEQYF
few	TRBJ2-3	TRBV12-3/TRBV12-4	TRBD2	18	TGTGCCAGCAGTTTTGGGCTAGCGGGAGGAGGTGGCACAGATACGCAGTATTTT	CASSFGLAGGGGTDTQYF
.	TRBJ1-6	TRBV2	.	16	TGTGCCAGCAGGGAACGTTGGGGATTGGATAATTCACCCCTCCACTTT	CASRERWGLDNSPLHF
many	TRBJ1-2	TRBV12-3/TRBV12-4	.	13	TGTGCCAGCAGTCGGACAGCTAACTATGGCTACACCTTC	CASSRTANYGYTF
.	TRBJ2-1	TRBV5-1	.	15	TGCGCCAGCAGCTTATATCCAGGCTCCTACAATGAGCAGTTCTTC	CASSLYPGSYNEQFF
.	TRBJ2-1	TRBV6-2/TRBV6-3	TRBD2	17	TGTGCCAGCAGTCCGGGACTAGCGGGGCCATCCTACAATGAGCAGTTCTTC	CASSPGLAGPSYNEQFF
many	TRBJ2-3	TRBV12-3/TRBV12-4	.	16	TGTGCCAGCAGACCTACTAGGGAAGCTCGCACAGATACGCAGTATTTT	CASRPTREARTDTQYF
.	TRBJ1-2	TRBV24-1	.	14	TGTGCCACCAGTGATGGACCACCCAACTATGGCTACACCTTC	CATSDGPPNYGYTF
.	TRBJ2-7	TRBV7-9	.	15	TGTGCCAGCAGCCCAACATTTCCCGGGGCCTACGAGCAGTACTTC	CASSPTFPGAYEQYF
few	TRBJ2-7	TRBV3-1	.	15	TGTGCCAGCAGCCAAGAACGCGTCAGCTTCAGCGAGCAGTACTTC	CASSQERVSFSEQYF
few	TRBJ2-1	TRBV7-2	TRBD2	15	TGTGCCAGCAGCTCGCCCGGGACTACCTACAATGAGCAGTTCTTC	CASSSPGTTYNEQFF